One sample yielded the 10 T cell receptor beta chains listed below, sequenced in a study of T cell changes during pregnancy in multiple sclerosis. TCRdb keeps only in-frame clones here, not all; method: immunoSEQ multiplex PCR. Of about 80,000 clones in the sample, around 90% are singletons; the top ten hold roughly 0.21%. The sample in question was CD4+ T cells from peripheral blood mononuclear cells, obtained before pregnancy. These receptors all come from a female donor with multiple sclerosis, enrolled in a pregnancy study.

The V gene is TRBV7-2, the J gene TRBJ2-7; tentatively, D is TRBD2 (5 bases). Germline loops: CDR1 SGHTA, CDR2 FQGNSA. The CDR3 runs 14 residues. Trimming stripped 1 base from V and 3 bases from J, with 10 bases between. CDR3 region: CASSLVIANYEQYF. In DNA form, the CDR3 reads TGTGCCAGCAGCTTAGTGATAGCGAACTACGAGCAGTACTTC.

V and J are TRBV7-6 and TRBJ1-5, with unresolved D. CDR1 and CDR2 from the germline V gene are SGHVS and FNYEAQ. The CDR3 is made up of 13 amino acids. V lost 5 bases and J lost 6, with 11 bases in between. CDR3 protein: CASSPHGSQPQHF. CDR3 coding DNA: TGTGCCAGCAGCCCACACGGGAGTCAGCCCCAGCATTTT.

The chain has TRBV6-6 and TRBJ2-7; 9 bases fit TRBD2. The CDR3 runs to 15 residues. V trimming: 6 bases; J trimming: 0 bases; junction bases outside the gene matches: 6. Germline CDR1 reads MNHNY; CDR2 reads SVGAGI (reference sequence). CDR3 sequence reads: CASSYIAGASYEQYF. In DNA, the CDR3 is TGTGCCAGCAGCTACATAGCGGGAGCCTCCTACGAGCAGTACTTC.

This sequence joins TRBV13 and TRBJ1-5; D may be TRBD1 (6 bases). This CDR3 has 18 amino acids. The V gene's germline CDR1 is PRHDT and CDR2 FYEKMQ (reference sequence). Trimming removed 5 bases from V and 0 bases from J, with 20 bases in between. CDR3 DNA sequence: TGTGCCAGCAGCACTCGATTCGTGACAGGACGTAGCAATCAGCCCCAGCATTTT. This encodes CASSTRFVTGRSNQPQHF.

The gene calls are TRBV7-8 and TRBJ1-4; D not certain. The CDR3 totals 15 residues. Germline CDR1 reads SGHVS; CDR2 reads FQNEAQ. V was pared by 0 bases and J by 7 bases, with 12 bases between. The CDR3 is CASSLAHGASEKLFF. The CDR3 DNA follows: TGTGCCAGCAGCTTAGCCCACGGCGCTAGTGAAAAACTGTTTTTT. The whole variable domain, filled in from reference TRBV7-8 and TRBJ1-4, reads GAGVSQSPRYKVAKRGQDVALRCDPISGHVSLFWYQQALGQGPEFLTYFQNEAQLDKSGLPSDRFFAERPEGSVSTLKIQRTQQEDSAVYLCASSLAHGASEKLFFGSGTQLSVL.

The chain combines TRBV10-3 with TRBJ1-1; D is unresolved. Trimming cost V 0 bases and J 1 base, with 9 bases left between them. This CDR3 has 15 residues. CDR1 and CDR2 from the germline V gene are ENHRY and SYGVKD. The CDR3 loop is CAISESTSPNTEAFF. In nucleotides, the CDR3 is TGTGCCATCAGTGAGTCGACAAGCCCGAACACTGAAGCTTTCTTT.

V is TRBV4-1 and J is TRBJ1-2, with unresolved D. The V and J ends lost 3 bases and 2 bases respectively, with 10 bases between them. The CDR3 sequence is 14 residues long. Per the germline V gene, CDR1 is MGHRA and CDR2 is YSYEKL. For the CDR3, the DNA is TGCGCCAGCAGCCACAACGACGGGAACTATGGCTACACCTTC. It specifies CASSHNDGNYGYTF.

The V and J genes are TRBV6-6 and TRBJ1-5, with 7 bases that match TRBD1. V shed 5 bases and J 3 bases; nucleotides not matched to a gene: 4. Germline V gives CDR1 MNHNY, CDR2 SVGAGI (reference sequence). This CDR3 has 14 residues. CDR3 DNA: TGTGCCAGCAGTCCCGGGACAGTCAATCAGCCCCAGCATTTT. Amino acids: CASSPGTVNQPQHF.

This clone appeared a single time. This chain uses TRBV6-5 with TRBJ2-3; TRBD1 agrees at 11 bases. Germline CDR1 and CDR2: MNHEY and SVGAGI. V lost 4 bases, J lost 3 bases, and 6 bases stayed unmatched. The CDR3 length is 16 residues. As DNA, the CDR3 is TGTGCCAGCAGTTCCCGGGACAGGGGGGGGACAGATACGCAGTATTTT. It specifies CASSSRDRGGTDTQYF.

The chain uses TRBV10-3 and TRBJ2-3, with 9 positions matching TRBD1. In germline, CDR1 is ENHRY, CDR2 SYGVKD. V lost 0 bases, J lost 3 bases, and 4 bases stayed unmatched. The CDR3 is 16 residues long. CDR3 loop: CAISESRGQGTDTQYF. In DNA form, the CDR3 reads TGTGCCATCAGTGAGTCGAGGGGACAGGGAACAGATACGCAGTATTTT.